One and the same sample provided the 15 T cell receptor beta chains below, sequenced in a study of PD-1 blockade in classical Hodgkin lymphoma. Using immunoSEQ multiplex PCR, the repertoire was profiled, and TCRdb retains in-frame clones only, with some absent. The profile shows 110,000 or so clones, approximately 89% of them singletons. Time point denoted: cycle 4 day 1 (C4D1), after five to seven weeks of nivolumab. Each patient experienced a relapse that followed autologous stem cell transplantation, and brentuximab vedotin exposure varied. This specimen was peripheral blood mononuclear cells (PBMCs), taken before the fourth cycle of nivolumab. The receptor source for this set is a human donor with classical Hodgkin lymphoma.

V usage is TRBV28 and J usage is TRBJ1-2; 9 bases are a match to TRBD1. The CDR3 is made up of 17 amino acids. The trim removed 3 bases at V and 0 bases at J, leaving 8 bases unmatched. Germline V gene sequence: CDR1 MDHEN, CDR2 SYDVKM. The CDR3 coding sequence is TGTGCCAGCAGTTTCCCCGGGACAGGGTCGCCTAACTATGGCTACACCTTC. It codes for CASSFPGTGSPNYGYTF.

This clone was detected a few times. This chain's CDR3 is CASSSSGGETQYF. The CDR3 coding sequence is TGTGCCAGCAGTTCCTCTGGGGGGGAGACCCAGTACTTC. The chain has TRBV7-9 and TRBJ2-5, with D possibly matching TRBD2 (6 bases). V lost 6 bases, J lost 5 bases, and 13 bases lay in between. Germline CDR1 SEHNR, CDR2 FQNEAQ (reference sequence). CDR3 size: 13 residues.

The count of this clone is one. J is TRBJ2-7 and V is TRBV9; D might be TRBD2 (6 bases). In germline, CDR1 is SGDLS, CDR2 YYNGEE. There are 15 residues in the CDR3. Between the trimmed V and J ends, which lost 0 bases and 0 bases, there was a span of 10 bases. The CDR3 loop is CASSVVAASSYEQYF. DNA of the CDR3: TGTGCCAGCAGCGTAGTAGCGGCGAGCTCCTACGAGCAGTACTTC.

This chain links TRBV6-6 with TRBJ2-1; D is possibly TRBD2 (5 bases). The CDR3 is made up of 16 amino acids. Germline CDR1 and CDR2: MNHNY and SVGAGI (reference sequence). V was trimmed by 2 bases and J by 1 base, leaving 12 bases between them. As DNA, the CDR3 is TGTGCCAGCAGTTACCAGTCGGGAAGGTCCTACAATGAGCAGTTCTTC. Its translation: CASSYQSGRSYNEQFF.

The genes are TRBV19 and TRBJ2-1; D tentatively fits TRBD1 or TRBD2 (5 bases each). V dropped 9 bases and J dropped 3 bases, with 15 bases sitting between them. CDR3 length: 14 amino acids. Germline CDR1 is LNHDA and CDR2 is SQIVND (reference sequence). Written as DNA, the CDR3 is TGTGCCAGCGCAAAACTAGGGGACTACAATGAGCAGTTCTTC. This codes for CASAKLGDYNEQFF.

CDR3 loop: CASSLVQWADTQYF. CDR3 bases: TGCGCCAGCAGCTTGGTTCAGTGGGCAGATACGCAGTATTTT. The genes are TRBV5-1 and TRBJ2-3; no clear D gene. V was clipped by 0 bases and J by 4 bases, with 9 bases between them. The germline V gene has CDR1 SGHRS and CDR2 YFSETQ. CDR3 length equals 14 residues. The entire variable domain, with the rest obtained from reference TRBV5-1 and TRBJ2-3, is as follows: KAGVTQTPRYLIKTRGQQVTLSCSPISGHRSVSWYQQTPGQGLQFLFEYFSETQRNKGNFPGRFSGRQFSNSRSEMNVSTLELGDSALYLCASSLVQWADTQYFGPGTRLTVL.

This chain connects TRBV5-4 to TRBJ1-1; D uncertain. CDR3 size: 13 residues. The V gene's germline CDR1 is SGHNT and CDR2 YYREEE (reference sequence). V was shortened by 1 base and J by 0 bases, with 4 bases between the two germline ends. In nucleotides, the CDR3 is TGTGCCAGCAGCTTGCCCATGAACACTGAAGCTTTCTTT. This sequence encodes CASSLPMNTEAFF.

The chain has TRBV18 and TRBJ1-4, with 7 bases lining up with TRBD1. V gave up 4 bases and J gave up 0 bases; unmatched junction bases: 8. The CDR3 contains 17 residues. CDR1 and CDR2 from the germline V gene are KGHSH and LQKENI. This CDR3 reads CASSHDRVRATNEKLFF. As DNA, the CDR3 is TGTGCCAGCTCACACGACAGGGTCCGCGCAACTAATGAAAAACTGTTTTTT.

This sequence joins TRBV6-5 and TRBJ2-3; 10 bases are shared with TRBD1. CDR1 is MNHEY and CDR2 is SVGAGI in the germline V gene. The CDR3 consists of 15 residues. Trimming took 2 bases from V and 1 from J; bases not matched to a gene: 0. CDR3 loop: CASSYGTGGTDTQYF. The CDR3 DNA follows: TGTGCCAGCAGTTACGGGACAGGGGGCACAGATACGCAGTATTTT.

This rearrangement joins TRBV5-6 to TRBJ2-5; TRBD1 might be the D (5 bases). Trimming removed 9 bases at V and 4 bases at J, with 16 bases between. There are 13 residues in the CDR3. Germline lookup yields CDR1 SGHDT and CDR2 YYEEEE. CDR3: CATSLPTAETQYF. The CDR3 bases are TGTGCCACCAGTTTGCCGACAGCAGAGACCCAGTACTTC.

This rearrangement joins TRBV7-9 to TRBJ2-3; the match to TRBD2 covers 7 bases. With V trimmed by 4 bases and J by 5 bases, 12 bases remained unmatched. The CDR3 length is 16 residues. CDR1 is SEHNR, CDR2 FQNEAQ, per germline (reference sequence). The CDR3 reads CASSSKVSGIKDTQYF. The CDR3 nucleotides are TGTGCCAGCAGCTCCAAAGTAAGCGGGATTAAAGATACGCAGTATTTT.

The chain links TRBV15 to TRBJ1-2; a possible D gene is TRBD1 (5 bases). The V gene's germline CDR1 is LNHNV and CDR2 YYDKDF (reference sequence). V lost 8 bases and J lost 2, with 15 bases in between. CDR3 length: 14 residues. CDR3 bases: TGTGCCACCTGTCCGTATACAGGCAACTATGGCTACACCTTC. Translating it yields CATCPYTGNYGYTF.

V usage is TRBV6-5 and J usage is TRBJ2-7; either TRBD1 or TRBD2 may fit D (5 bases each). Trimming removed 2 bases at V and 1 base at J, with 6 bases between. The CDR3 has 13 residues. Germline loops: CDR1 MNHEY, CDR2 SVGAGI. CDR3 sequence: CASSYEGSYEQYF. The CDR3 coding sequence is TGTGCCAGCAGTTACGAGGGGTCCTACGAGCAGTACTTC.

The gene calls are TRBV5-6 and TRBJ2-7; D perhaps matches TRBD1 (6 bases). The V end was cut by 0 bases, the J end by 3 bases, with 10 bases between. Germline V lookup: CDR1 SGHDT, CDR2 YYEEEE. This CDR3 is 14 amino acids long. CDR3 in amino acids: CASSLGAGVYEQYF. CDR3 DNA sequence: TGTGCCAGCAGCTTGGGTGCAGGGGTCTACGAGCAGTACTTC.

This sequence joins TRBV11-2 and TRBJ1-2, with no clear D. The V gene's germline CDR1 is SGHAT and CDR2 FQNNGV. The CDR3 covers 13 residues. With 5 bases removed from V and 8 bases from J, the gap between germline ends came to 15 bases. The CDR3 protein is CASSPGPRWGYTF. The CDR3 DNA follows: TGTGCCAGCAGCCCCGGCCCGAGGTGGGGCTACACCTTC.